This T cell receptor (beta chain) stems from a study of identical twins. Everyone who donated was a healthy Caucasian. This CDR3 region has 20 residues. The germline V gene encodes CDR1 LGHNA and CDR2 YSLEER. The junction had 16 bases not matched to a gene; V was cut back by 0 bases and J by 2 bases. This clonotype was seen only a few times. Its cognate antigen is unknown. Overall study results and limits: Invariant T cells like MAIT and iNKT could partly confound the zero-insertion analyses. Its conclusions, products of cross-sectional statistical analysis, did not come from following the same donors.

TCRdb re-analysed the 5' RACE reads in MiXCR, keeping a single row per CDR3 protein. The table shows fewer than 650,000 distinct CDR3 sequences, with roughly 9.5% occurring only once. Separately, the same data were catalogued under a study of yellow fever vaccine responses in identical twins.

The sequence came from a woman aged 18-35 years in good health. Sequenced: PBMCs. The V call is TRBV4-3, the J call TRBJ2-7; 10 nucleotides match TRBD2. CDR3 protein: CASSQEETASGRGATYEQYF. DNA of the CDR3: TGCGCCAGCAGCCAAGAAGAAACGGCTAGCGGGAGAGGTGCAACCTACGAGCAGTACTTC.